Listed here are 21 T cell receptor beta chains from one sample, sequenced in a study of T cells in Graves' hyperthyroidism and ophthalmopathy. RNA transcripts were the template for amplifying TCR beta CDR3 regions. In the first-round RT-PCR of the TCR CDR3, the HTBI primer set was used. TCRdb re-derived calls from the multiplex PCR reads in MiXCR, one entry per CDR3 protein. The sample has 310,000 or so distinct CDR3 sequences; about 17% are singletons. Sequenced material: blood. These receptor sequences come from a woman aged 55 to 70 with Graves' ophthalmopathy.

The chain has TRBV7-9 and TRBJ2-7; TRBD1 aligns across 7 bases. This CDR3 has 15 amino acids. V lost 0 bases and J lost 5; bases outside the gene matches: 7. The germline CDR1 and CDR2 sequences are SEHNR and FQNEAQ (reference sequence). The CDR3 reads CASSLAATGNDEQYF. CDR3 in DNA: TGTGCCAGCAGCTTAGCAGCGACAGGGAACGACGAGCAGTACTTC.

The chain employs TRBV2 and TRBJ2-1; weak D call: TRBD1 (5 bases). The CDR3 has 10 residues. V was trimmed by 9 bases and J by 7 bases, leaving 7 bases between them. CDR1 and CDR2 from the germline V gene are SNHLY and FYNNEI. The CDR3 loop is CARGENEQFF. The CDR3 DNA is TGTGCCAGAGGGGAAAATGAGCAGTTCTTC.

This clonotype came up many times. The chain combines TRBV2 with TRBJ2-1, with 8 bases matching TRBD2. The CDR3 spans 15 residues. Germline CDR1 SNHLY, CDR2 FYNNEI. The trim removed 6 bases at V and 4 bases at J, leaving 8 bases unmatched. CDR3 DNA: TGTGCCAGCAGCTTCGGGGGGGCGGGGTACAATGAGCAGTTCTTC. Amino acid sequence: CASSFGGAGYNEQFF.

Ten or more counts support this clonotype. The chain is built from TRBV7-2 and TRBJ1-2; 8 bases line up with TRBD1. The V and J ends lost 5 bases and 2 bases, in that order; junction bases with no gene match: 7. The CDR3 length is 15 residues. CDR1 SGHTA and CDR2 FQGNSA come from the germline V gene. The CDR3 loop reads CASSPSTGDNYGYTF. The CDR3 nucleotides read TGTGCCAGCAGCCCCTCGACAGGGGACAACTATGGCTACACCTTC.

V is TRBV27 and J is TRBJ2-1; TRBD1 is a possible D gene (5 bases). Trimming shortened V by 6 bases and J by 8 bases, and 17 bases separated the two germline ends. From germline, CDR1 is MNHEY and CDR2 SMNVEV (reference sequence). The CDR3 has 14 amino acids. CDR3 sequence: CASRSGGAGHEQFF. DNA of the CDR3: TGTGCCAGCAGATCGGGTGGGGCTGGCCATGAGCAGTTCTTC.

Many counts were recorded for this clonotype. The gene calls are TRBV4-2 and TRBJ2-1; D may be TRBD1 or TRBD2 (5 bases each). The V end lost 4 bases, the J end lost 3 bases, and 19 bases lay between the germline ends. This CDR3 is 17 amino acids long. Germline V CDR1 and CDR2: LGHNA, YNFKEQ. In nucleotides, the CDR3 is TGTGCCAGCAGCCTCCACGCCGGGACCGGCGACTACAATGAGCAGTTCTTC. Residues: CASSLHAGTGDYNEQFF.

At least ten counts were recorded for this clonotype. The CDR3 loop is CASSLAGGRDIQYF. In DNA form, the CDR3 reads TGCGCCAGCAGCTTGGCCGGAGGGAGAGACATTCAGTACTTC. The chain joins TRBV5-1 to TRBJ2-4; perhaps TRBD2 as D (6 bases). The length of the CDR3 is 14 residues. The germline V gene encodes CDR1 SGHRS and CDR2 YFSETQ. Trimming removed 0 bases from V and 8 bases from J, with 12 bases in between.

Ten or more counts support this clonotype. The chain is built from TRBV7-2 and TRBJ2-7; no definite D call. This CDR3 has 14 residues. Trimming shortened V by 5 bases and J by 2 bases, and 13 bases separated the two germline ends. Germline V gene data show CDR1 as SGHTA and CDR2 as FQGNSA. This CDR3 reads CASSPTRAAYEQYF. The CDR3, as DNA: TGTGCCAGCAGCCCGACTCGGGCAGCCTACGAGCAGTACTTC. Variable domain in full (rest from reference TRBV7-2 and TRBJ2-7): GAGVSQSPSNKVTEKGKDVELRCDPISGHTALYWYRQSLGQGLEFLIYFQGNSAPDKSGLPSDRFSAERTGGSVSTLTIQRTQQEDSAVYLCASSPTRAAYEQYFGPGTRLTVT.

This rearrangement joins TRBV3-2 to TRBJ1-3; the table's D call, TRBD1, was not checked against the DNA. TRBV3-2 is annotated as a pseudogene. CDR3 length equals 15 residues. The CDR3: CASSRDTYSGNTIYF. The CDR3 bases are TGTGCCAGCAGTCGGGACACGTACTCTGGAAACACCATATATTTT.

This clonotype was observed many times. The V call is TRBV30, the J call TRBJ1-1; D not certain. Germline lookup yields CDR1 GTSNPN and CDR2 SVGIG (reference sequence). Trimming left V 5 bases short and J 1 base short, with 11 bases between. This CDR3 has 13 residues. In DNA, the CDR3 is TGTGCCTGGGAGGCATTTCCGAACACTGAAGCTTTCTTT. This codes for CAWEAFPNTEAFF.

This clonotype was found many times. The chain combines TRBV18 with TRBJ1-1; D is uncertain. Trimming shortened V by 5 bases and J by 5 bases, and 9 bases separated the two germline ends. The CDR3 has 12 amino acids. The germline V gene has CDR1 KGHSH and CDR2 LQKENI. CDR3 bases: TGTGCCAGCTCAAATCTCGGAACTGAAGCTTTCTTT. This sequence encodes CASSNLGTEAFF.

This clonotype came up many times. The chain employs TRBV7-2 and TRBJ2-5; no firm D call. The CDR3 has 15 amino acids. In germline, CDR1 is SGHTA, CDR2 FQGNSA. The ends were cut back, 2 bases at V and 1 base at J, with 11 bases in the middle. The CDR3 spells CASSLSAVVQETQYF. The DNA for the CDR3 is TGTGCCAGCAGCTTAAGCGCGGTTGTCCAAGAGACCCAGTACTTC.

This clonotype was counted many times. The CDR3 reads CAISEYAGTEAFF. The CDR3 DNA follows: TGTGCCATCAGTGAGTACGCTGGCACTGAAGCTTTCTTT. The rearrangement joins TRBV10-3 to TRBJ1-1; D call uncertain. CDR1 is ENHRY, CDR2 SYGVKD, per germline. The CDR3 length is 13 residues. V shed 1 base and J shed 4 bases, with 7 bases lying between them.

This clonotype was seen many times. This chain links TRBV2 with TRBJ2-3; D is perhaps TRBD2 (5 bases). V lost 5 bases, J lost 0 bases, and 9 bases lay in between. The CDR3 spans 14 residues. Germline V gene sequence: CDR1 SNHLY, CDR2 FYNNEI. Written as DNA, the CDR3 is TGTGCCAGCAGTCCTAGGACTAGCACAGATACGCAGTATTTT. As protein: CASSPRTSTDTQYF.

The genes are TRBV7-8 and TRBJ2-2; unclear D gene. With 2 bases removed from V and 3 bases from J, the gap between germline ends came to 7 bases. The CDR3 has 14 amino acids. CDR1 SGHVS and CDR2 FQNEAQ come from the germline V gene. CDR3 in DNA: TGTGCCAGCAGCTTATTAGGACACACCGGGGAGCTGTTTTTT. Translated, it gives CASSLLGHTGELFF.

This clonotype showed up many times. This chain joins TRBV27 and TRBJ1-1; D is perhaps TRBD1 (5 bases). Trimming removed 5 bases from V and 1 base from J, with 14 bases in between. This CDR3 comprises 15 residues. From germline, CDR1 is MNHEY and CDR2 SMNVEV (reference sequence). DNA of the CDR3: TGTGCCAGCAGTCCCCCGGGACCGAAGAACACTGAAGCTTTCTTT. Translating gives CASSPPGPKNTEAFF.

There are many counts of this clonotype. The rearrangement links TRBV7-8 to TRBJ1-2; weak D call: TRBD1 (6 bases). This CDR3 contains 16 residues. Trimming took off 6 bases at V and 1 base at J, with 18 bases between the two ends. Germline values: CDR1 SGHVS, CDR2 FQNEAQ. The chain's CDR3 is CASSPNPGASNYGYTF. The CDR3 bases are TGTGCCAGCAGTCCTAATCCGGGGGCAAGTAACTATGGCTACACCTTC. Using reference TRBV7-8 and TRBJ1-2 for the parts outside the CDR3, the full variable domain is GAGVSQSPRYKVAKRGQDVALRCDPISGHVSLFWYQQALGQGPEFLTYFQNEAQLDKSGLPSDRFFAERPEGSVSTLKIQRTQQEDSAVYLCASSPNPGASNYGYTFGSGTRLTVV.

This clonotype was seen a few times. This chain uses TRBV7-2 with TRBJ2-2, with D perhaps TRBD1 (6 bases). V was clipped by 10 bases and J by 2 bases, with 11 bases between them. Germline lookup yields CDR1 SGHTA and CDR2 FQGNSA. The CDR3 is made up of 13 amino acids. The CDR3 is CATGQTNTGELFF. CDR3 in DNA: TGTGCCACCGGACAGACCAACACCGGGGAGCTGTTTTTT.

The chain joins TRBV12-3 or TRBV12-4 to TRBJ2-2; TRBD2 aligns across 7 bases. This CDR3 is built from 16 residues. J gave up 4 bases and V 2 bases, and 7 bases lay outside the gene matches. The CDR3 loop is CASSLFPGGGTGELFF. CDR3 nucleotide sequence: TGTGCCAGCAGTTTATTTCCGGGGGGTGGCACCGGGGAGCTGTTTTTT.

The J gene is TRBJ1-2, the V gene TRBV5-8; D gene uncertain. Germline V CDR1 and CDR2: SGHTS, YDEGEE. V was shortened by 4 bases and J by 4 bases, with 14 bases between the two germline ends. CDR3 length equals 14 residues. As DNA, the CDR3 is TGTGCCAGCAGCGATTCCGGAGGAGGCTATGGCTACACCTTC. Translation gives CASSDSGGGYGYTF.

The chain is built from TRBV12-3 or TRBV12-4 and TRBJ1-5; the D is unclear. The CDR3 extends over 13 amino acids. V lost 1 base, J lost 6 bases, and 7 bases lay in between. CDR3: CASSLGHIQPQHF. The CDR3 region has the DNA TGTGCCAGCAGTTTAGGGCATATTCAGCCCCAGCATTTT.